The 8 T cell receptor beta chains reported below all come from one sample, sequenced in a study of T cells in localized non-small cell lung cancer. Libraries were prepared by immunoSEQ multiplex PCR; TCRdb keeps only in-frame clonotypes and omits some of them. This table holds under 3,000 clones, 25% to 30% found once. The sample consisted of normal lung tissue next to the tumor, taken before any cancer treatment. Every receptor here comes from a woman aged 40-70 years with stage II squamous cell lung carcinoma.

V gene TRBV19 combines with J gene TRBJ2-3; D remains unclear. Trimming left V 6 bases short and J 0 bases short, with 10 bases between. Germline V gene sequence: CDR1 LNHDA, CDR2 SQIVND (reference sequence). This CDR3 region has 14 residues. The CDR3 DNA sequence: TGTGCCAGTAGCCTTGTGGGGAGCACAGATACGCAGTATTTT. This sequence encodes CASSLVGSTDTQYF.

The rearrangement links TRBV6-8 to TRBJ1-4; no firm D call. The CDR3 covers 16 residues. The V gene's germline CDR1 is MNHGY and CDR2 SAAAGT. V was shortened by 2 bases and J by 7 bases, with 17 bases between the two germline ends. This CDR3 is CASSYRHPVAGEKLFF. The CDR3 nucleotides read TGTGCCAGCAGTTACCGCCATCCGGTAGCTGGTGAAAAACTGTTTTTT.

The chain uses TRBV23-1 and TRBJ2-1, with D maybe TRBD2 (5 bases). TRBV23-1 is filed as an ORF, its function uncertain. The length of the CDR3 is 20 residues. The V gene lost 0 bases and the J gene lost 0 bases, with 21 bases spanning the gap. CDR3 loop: CASSQSPPHRAVSSYNEQFF. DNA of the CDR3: TGCGCCAGCAGTCAATCCCCCCCACATCGAGCGGTAAGCTCCTACAATGAGCAGTTCTTC.

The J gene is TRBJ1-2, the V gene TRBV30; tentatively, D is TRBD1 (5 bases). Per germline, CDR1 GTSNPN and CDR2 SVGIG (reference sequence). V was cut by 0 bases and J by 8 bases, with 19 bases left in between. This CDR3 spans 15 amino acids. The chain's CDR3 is CAWSVPAGREGGYTF. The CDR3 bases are TGTGCCTGGAGTGTACCGGCGGGCCGGGAGGGGGGCTACACCTTC.

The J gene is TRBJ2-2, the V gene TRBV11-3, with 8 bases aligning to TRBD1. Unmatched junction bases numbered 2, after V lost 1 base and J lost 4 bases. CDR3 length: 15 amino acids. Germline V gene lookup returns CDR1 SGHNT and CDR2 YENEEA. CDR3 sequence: CASSLGTGSTGELFF. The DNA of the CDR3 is TGTGCCAGCAGCTTAGGGACAGGGTCCACCGGGGAGCTGTTTTTT.

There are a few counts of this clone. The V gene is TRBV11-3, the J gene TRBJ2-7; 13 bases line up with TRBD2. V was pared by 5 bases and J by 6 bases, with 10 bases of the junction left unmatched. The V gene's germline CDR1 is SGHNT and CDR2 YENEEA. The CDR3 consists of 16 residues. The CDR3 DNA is TGTGCCAGCAGCCCCGGACTAGCGGGAGCGGTTGGCGAGCAGTACTTC. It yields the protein CASSPGLAGAVGEQYF.

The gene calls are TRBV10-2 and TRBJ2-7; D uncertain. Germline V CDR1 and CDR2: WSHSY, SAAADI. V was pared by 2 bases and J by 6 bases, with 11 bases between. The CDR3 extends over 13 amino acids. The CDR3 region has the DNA TGCGCCAGCAGTGAGGGTGGAACGCTCGAGCAGTACTTC. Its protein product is CASSEGGTLEQYF.

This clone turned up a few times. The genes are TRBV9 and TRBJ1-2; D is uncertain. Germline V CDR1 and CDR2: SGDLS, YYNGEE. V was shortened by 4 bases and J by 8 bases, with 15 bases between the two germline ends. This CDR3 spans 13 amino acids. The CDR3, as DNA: TGTGCCAGCAGCCACCTGGGTTCGGAAGGCTACACCTTC. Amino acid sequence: CASSHLGSEGYTF.